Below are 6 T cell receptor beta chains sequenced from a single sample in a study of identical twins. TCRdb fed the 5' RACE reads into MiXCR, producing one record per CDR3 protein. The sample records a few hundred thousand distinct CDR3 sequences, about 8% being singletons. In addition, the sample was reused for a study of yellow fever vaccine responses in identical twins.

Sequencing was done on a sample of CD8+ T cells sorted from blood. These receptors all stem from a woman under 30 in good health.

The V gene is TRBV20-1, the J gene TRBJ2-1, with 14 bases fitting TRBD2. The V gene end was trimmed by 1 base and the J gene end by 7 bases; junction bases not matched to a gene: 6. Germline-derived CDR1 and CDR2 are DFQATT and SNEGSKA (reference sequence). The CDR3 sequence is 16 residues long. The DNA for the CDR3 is TGCAGTGCTAGAGGTTCCGGGACTAGCGGGAGAAATGAGCAGTTCTTC. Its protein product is CSARGSGTSGRNEQFF.

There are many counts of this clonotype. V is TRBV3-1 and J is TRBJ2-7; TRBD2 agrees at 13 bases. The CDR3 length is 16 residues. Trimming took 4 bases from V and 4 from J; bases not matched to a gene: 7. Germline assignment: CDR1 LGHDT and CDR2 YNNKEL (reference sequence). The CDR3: CASSPTSGGAGYEQYF. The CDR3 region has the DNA TGTGCCAGCAGCCCTACTAGCGGGGGGGCCGGGTACGAGCAGTACTTC.

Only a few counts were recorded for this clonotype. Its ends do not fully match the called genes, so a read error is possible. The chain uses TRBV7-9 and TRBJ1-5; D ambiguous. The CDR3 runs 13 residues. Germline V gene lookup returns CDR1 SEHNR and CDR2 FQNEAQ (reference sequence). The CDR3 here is CASSLAWDQPQHF. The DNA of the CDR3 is TGTGCCAGCAGCCTAGCATGGGATCAGCCCCAGCATTTT.

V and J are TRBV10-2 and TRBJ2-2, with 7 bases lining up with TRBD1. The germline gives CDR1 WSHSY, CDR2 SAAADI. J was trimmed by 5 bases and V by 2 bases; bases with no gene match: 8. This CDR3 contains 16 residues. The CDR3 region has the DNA TGCGCCAGCAGTGAGACCCCGGGACAGATAACCGGGGAGCTGTTTTTT. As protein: CASSETPGQITGELFF.

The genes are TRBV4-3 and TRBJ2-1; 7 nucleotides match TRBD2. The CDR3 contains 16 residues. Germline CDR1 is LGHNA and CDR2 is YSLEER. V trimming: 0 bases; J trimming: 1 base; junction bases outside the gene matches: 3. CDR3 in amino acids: CASSQDAGESYNEQFF. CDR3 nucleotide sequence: TGCGCCAGCAGCCAAGATGCGGGAGAATCCTACAATGAGCAGTTCTTC.

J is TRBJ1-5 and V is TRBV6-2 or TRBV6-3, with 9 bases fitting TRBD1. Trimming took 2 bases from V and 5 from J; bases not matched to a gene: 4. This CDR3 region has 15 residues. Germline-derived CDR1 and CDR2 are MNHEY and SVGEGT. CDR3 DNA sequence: TGTGCCAGCAGTTACGACGGGACAGGGCATCAGCCCCAGCATTTT. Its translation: CASSYDGTGHQPQHF.